This T cell receptor beta chain is drawn from a study of blood T cells in healthy people across ages. The use of a sample-barcoded 5' primer and a J-beta primer mix characterized a second PCR of about 7 to 12 cycles. TCRdb used MiXCR to reprocess the 5' RACE reads, holding one entry per CDR3 protein. The sample records 1.5 million to 2 million distinct CDR3 sequences, less than 50% being singletons. About this clonotype: Its antigen is undetermined.

Study observations and caveats: The authors considered diversity estimates from one million T cells to be underestimates.

The germline CDR1 and CDR2 sequences are MRHNA and SNTAGT. The CDR3 sequence is 16 residues long. V lost 4 bases to trimming and J lost 5 bases; unmatched junction nucleotides: 5. The chain couples TRBV6-4 to TRBJ2-1; 13 nucleotides line up with TRBD2. The clonotype was recovered from a woman aged 40 to 49 in good health. Sequenced material: blood. The CDR3 sequence is CASSGTSGGGNNEQFF. For the CDR3, the DNA is TGTGCCAGCAGTGGCACTAGCGGGGGGGGCAACAATGAGCAGTTCTTC.